One and the same sample provided the 27 T cell receptor beta chains below, sequenced in a study of early T cells in non-severe SARS-CoV-2 infection. TCRdb used MiXCR to reprocess the 5' RACE reads, holding one entry per CDR3 protein. In the table there are 35,000 to 55,000 distinct CDR3 sequences, 11% of which are singletons. Sequencing input: whole blood. These receptor sequences come from an adult who was a healthcare worker with PCR-confirmed SARS-CoV-2 infection or an uninfected control (not recorded which).

The rearrangement uses TRBV7-2 and TRBJ2-6; TRBD1 or TRBD2 may be the D gene (5 bases each). This CDR3 comprises 15 residues. The germline CDR1 and CDR2 sequences are SGHTA and FQGNSA. V shed 4 bases and J shed 0 bases, with 7 bases lying between them. DNA of the CDR3: TGTGCCAGCAGCTCAGGGAGCTCTGGGGCCAACGTCCTGACTTTC. Protein product: CASSSGSSGANVLTF.

V is TRBV12-3 or TRBV12-4 and J is TRBJ2-6, with 7 bases lining up with TRBD1. With V trimmed by 6 bases and J by 0 bases, 8 bases remained unmatched. The CDR3 length is 17 residues. The chain's CDR3 is CASSRDSPYSGANVLTF. The CDR3 coding sequence is TGTGCCAGCAGCCGGGACAGCCCCTACTCTGGGGCCAACGTCCTGACTTTC.

This clonotype was observed once. V and J are TRBV7-9 and TRBJ1-2; D not certain. The CDR3 is made up of 13 amino acids. The germline gives CDR1 SEHNR, CDR2 FQNEAQ (reference sequence). V lost 6 bases to trimming and J lost 3 bases, with 11 bases between them. CDR3 sequence: CASREDGHYGYTF. In DNA form, the CDR3 reads TGTGCCAGCAGAGAGGACGGACACTATGGCTACACCTTC. Drawing the rest from reference TRBV7-9 and TRBJ1-2, the complete variable domain is DTGVSQNPRHKITKRGQNVTFRCDPISEHNRLYWYRQTLGQGPEFLTYFQNEAQLEKSRLLSDRFSAERPKGSFSTLEIQRTEQGDSAMYLCASREDGHYGYTFGSGTRLTVV.

This clonotype was found a few times. This sequence joins TRBV29-1 and TRBJ1-5; TRBD1 is a possible D gene (5 bases). The ends were cut back, 7 bases at V and 2 bases at J, with 15 bases in the middle. CDR1 and CDR2 (germline): SQVTM, ANQGSEA. The CDR3 has 14 amino acids. CDR3 protein: CSASTGGGNQPQHF. CDR3 DNA sequence: TGCAGCGCCTCCACCGGGGGGGGCAATCAGCCCCAGCATTTT.

For this clonotype: One end of the junction fails to match germline, which may point to a read error. The rearrangement joins TRBV11-2 to TRBJ2-7; 9 bases are shared with TRBD2. Germline values: CDR1 SGHAT, CDR2 FQNNGV. The CDR3 covers 15 residues. CDR3 DNA sequence: TGTGCCAGCAGCATCCCGGGACTAGCAGTCTACAAGCAGTACTTC. As protein: CASSIPGLAVYKQYF. Together with reference TRBV11-2 and TRBJ2-7, the CDR3 gives the full variable domain: EAGVAQSPRYKIIEKRQSVAFWCNPISGHATLYWYQQILGQGPKLLIQFQNNGVVDDSQLPKDRFSAERLKGVDSTLKIQPAKLEDSAVYLCASSIPGLAVYKQYFGPGTRLTVT.

This clonotype appeared many times. The chain couples TRBV6-2 or TRBV6-3 to TRBJ2-1; the match to TRBD2 covers 7 bases. CDR3 length: 15 amino acids. Trimming took 2 bases from V and 8 from J; bases not matched to a gene: 9. CDR1 and CDR2 from the germline V gene are MNHEY and SVGEGT. The DNA for the CDR3 is TGTGCCAGCAGTTACGCGGGAGATGAATTCGATGAGCAGTTCTTC. Translation: CASSYAGDEFDEQFF.

This clonotype turned up a few times. The rearrangement joins TRBV6-2 or TRBV6-3 to TRBJ2-7; D not resolved. V was cut by 6 bases and J by 2 bases, with 8 bases left in between. Germline CDR1 reads MNHEY; CDR2 reads SVGEGT. The CDR3 runs 12 residues. In DNA form, the CDR3 reads TGTGCCAGCAGCGACGGTACCTACGAGCAGTACTTC. Translated: CASSDGTYEQYF.

The chain combines TRBV28 with TRBJ1-2, with a weak D call TRBD1 (5 bases). The CDR3 contains 12 residues. Trimming cost V 5 bases and J 5 bases, with 9 bases left between them. Germline assignment: CDR1 MDHEN and CDR2 SYDVKM. The CDR3 reads CASSVAGYGYTF. CDR3 nucleotide sequence: TGTGCCAGCAGTGTGGCAGGGTATGGCTACACCTTC.

This clonotype was picked up many times. The chain joins TRBV6-2 or TRBV6-3 to TRBJ2-3; 12 positions match TRBD2. Germline loops: CDR1 MNHEY, CDR2 SVGEGT. The CDR3 extends over 15 amino acids. V lost 8 bases, J lost 2 bases, and 5 bases stayed unmatched. The CDR3 is CASGGLAGLTDTQYF. Here the CDR3 DNA reads TGTGCCAGCGGAGGACTAGCGGGACTCACAGATACGCAGTATTTT.

This chain links TRBV14 with TRBJ1-1; TRBD1 might be the D (5 bases). V lost 3 bases and J lost 6, with 11 bases in between. This CDR3 is 13 amino acids long. The germline gives CDR1 SGHDN, CDR2 FVKESK. CDR3: CASSHPGRPEAFF. CDR3 in DNA: TGTGCCAGCAGCCATCCGGGACGCCCTGAAGCTTTCTTT.

This clonotype came up many times. The chain is built from TRBV11-3 and TRBJ1-1, with a possible D match to TRBD1 (6 bases). With 5 bases removed from V and 8 bases from J, the gap between germline ends came to 12 bases. This CDR3 region has 12 residues. The germline gives CDR1 SGHNT, CDR2 YENEEA. The chain's CDR3 is CASSQEGGEAFF. CDR3 nucleotides: TGTGCCAGCAGCCAAGAGGGGGGGGAAGCTTTCTTT.

This clonotype has ten or more counts. J is TRBJ2-7 and V is TRBV10-3, with D perhaps matching TRBD1 (5 bases). In germline, CDR1 is ENHRY, CDR2 SYGVKD. The CDR3 runs to 11 residues. V dropped 2 bases and J dropped 6 bases, with 5 bases sitting between them. CDR3 nucleotides: TGTGCCATCAGTGAGGGGGCCGAGCAGTACTTC. This sequence encodes CAISEGAEQYF.

V is TRBV5-1 and J is TRBJ1-5; the D gene is possibly TRBD1 (5 bases). The germline V and J ends were trimmed by 0 bases and 3 bases, with 10 bases remaining between them. CDR1 is SGHRS, CDR2 YFSETQ, per germline. This CDR3 region has 15 residues. The CDR3, as DNA: TGCGCCAGCAGCTTGGGAGGGACCGACAATCAGCCCCAGCATTTT. As protein: CASSLGGTDNQPQHF.

V usage is TRBV7-9 and J usage is TRBJ2-7, with no clear D. The germline V gene encodes CDR1 SEHNR and CDR2 FQNEAQ (reference sequence). The ends were cut back, 2 bases at V and 2 bases at J, with 10 bases in the middle. This CDR3 is 14 amino acids long. The CDR3: CASSLLAATYEQYF. DNA of the CDR3: TGTGCCAGCAGCTTATTAGCAGCTACCTACGAGCAGTACTTC.

The J gene is TRBJ2-7, the V gene TRBV29-1; D tentatively fits TRBD1 or TRBD2 (5 bases each). The CDR3 runs 15 residues. The V gene lost 2 bases and the J gene lost 0 bases, with 14 bases spanning the gap. The germline CDR1 and CDR2 sequences are SQVTM and ANQGSEA. The CDR3 reads CSVETGTEISYEQYF. CDR3 bases: TGCAGCGTTGAAACCGGGACGGAGATCTCCTACGAGCAGTACTTC.

This rearrangement joins TRBV7-9 to TRBJ2-7; TRBD2 agrees at 13 bases. The length of the CDR3 is 13 residues. Trimming took 8 bases from V and 4 from J; bases not matched to a gene: 2. CDR1 SEHNR and CDR2 FQNEAQ come from the germline V gene (reference sequence). The CDR3 coding sequence is TGTGCCAGCGGACTAGCGGGAGCGTACGAGCAGTACTTC. Encoded protein: CASGLAGAYEQYF.

This clonotype was seen at least ten times. V is TRBV30 and J is TRBJ1-2, with D possibly TRBD1 on 6 matching bases. CDR1 is GTSNPN, CDR2 SVGIG, per germline (reference sequence). The CDR3 has 13 residues. Between the trimmed V and J ends, which lost 0 bases and 8 bases, there was a span of 13 bases. The CDR3 spells CAWSVNGGAGYTF. CDR3 DNA: TGTGCCTGGAGTGTAAATGGGGGCGCGGGCTACACCTTC.

The rearrangement joins TRBV7-2 to TRBJ1-2, with TRBD1 matching over 10 bases. Germline CDR1 SGHTA, CDR2 FQGNSA. This CDR3 spans 14 amino acids. V lost 5 bases to trimming and J lost 6 bases; unmatched junction nucleotides: 6. Here the CDR3 DNA reads TGTGCCAGCAGCCGCGCGACAGGGGGCGATGGCTACACCTTC. Translated: CASSRATGGDGYTF.

This clonotype was picked up many times. The V call is TRBV2, the J call TRBJ1-1; maybe TRBD1 (5 bases). The CDR3 loop spans 14 amino acids. Trimming removed 7 bases at V and 1 base at J, with 13 bases between. Germline CDR1 and CDR2: SNHLY and FYNNEI. The CDR3 region has the DNA TGTGCCAGCACCACCCCCCAGGGGAACACTGAAGCTTTCTTT. Translating it yields CASTTPQGNTEAFF.

The rearrangement links TRBV18 to TRBJ1-4; D is unclear. The CDR3 runs 17 residues. Deletions cut 3 bases from V and 3 bases from J, with 17 bases between. The germline CDR1 and CDR2 sequences are KGHSH and LQKENI. The CDR3 sequence is CASSPGRSSWANEKLFF. In nucleotides, the CDR3 is TGTGCCAGCTCACCTGGGCGTTCGTCATGGGCTAATGAAAAACTGTTTTTT.

This clonotype was recorded at least ten times. The chain employs TRBV19 and TRBJ2-1; possibly TRBD2 for D (5 bases). CDR1 is LNHDA, CDR2 SQIVND, per germline (reference sequence). V was cut by 7 bases and J by 6 bases, with 16 bases left in between. This CDR3 has 14 residues. This CDR3 is CASNVEDGVNEQFF. In nucleotides, the CDR3 is TGTGCCAGTAACGTCGAGGACGGGGTCAATGAGCAGTTCTTC.

This clonotype was seen a few times. V is TRBV29-1 and J is TRBJ2-1, with TRBD2 matching 13 bases. The CDR3 is 14 residues long. Trimming took 7 bases from V and 4 from J; bases not matched to a gene: 4. The germline V gene encodes CDR1 SQVTM and CDR2 ANQGSEA. CDR3 in amino acids: CSASLAGGYNEQFF. The CDR3 DNA sequence: TGCAGCGCATCACTAGCGGGAGGGTACAATGAGCAGTTCTTC.

There are many counts of this clonotype. The J gene is TRBJ2-7, the V gene TRBV7-9, with 7 bases matching TRBD1. The CDR3 sequence is 14 residues long. Trimming removed 0 bases from V and 7 bases from J; junction bases left unmatched: 6. Germline loops: CDR1 SEHNR, CDR2 FQNEAQ (reference sequence). The DNA of the CDR3 is TGTGCCAGCAGCTTAGCCGAGACAGGGAGAGAGCAGTACTTC. Its protein product is CASSLAETGREQYF.

This clonotype has just a few counts. The chain is built from TRBV24-1 and TRBJ2-1, with D maybe TRBD2 (5 bases). Between the trimmed V and J ends, which lost 8 bases and 6 bases, there was a span of 7 bases. There are 11 residues in the CDR3. The germline CDR1 and CDR2 sequences are KGHDR and SFDVKD. The CDR3 protein is CATMAGNEQFF. CDR3 nucleotides: TGTGCCACCATGGCGGGCAATGAGCAGTTCTTC.

This clonotype came up a few times. The chain is built from TRBV6-6 and TRBJ2-7, with 10 nucleotides matching TRBD2. Germline loops: CDR1 MNHNY, CDR2 SVGAGI (reference sequence). J gave up 3 bases and V 4 bases, and 6 bases lay outside the gene matches. The CDR3 is 15 residues long. The CDR3 sequence is CASSSELAGFYEQYF. Here the CDR3 DNA reads TGTGCCAGCAGTTCCGAACTAGCGGGATTCTACGAGCAGTACTTC.

This clonotype came up many times. This chain connects TRBV27 to TRBJ2-7; D uncertain. CDR3 length equals 9 residues. The V gene lost 9 bases and the J gene lost 1 base, with 1 base spanning the gap. Germline loops: CDR1 MNHEY, CDR2 SMNVEV (reference sequence). The CDR3 protein is CARSYEQYF. The CDR3 bases are TGTGCCAGATCCTACGAGCAGTACTTC.

This clonotype was seen at least ten times. This rearrangement joins TRBV4-3 to TRBJ2-7; TRBD2 aligns across 12 bases. In germline, CDR1 is LGHNA, CDR2 YSLEER. After removal of 2 bases from V and 4 bases from J, the junction contained 12 bases not matched to a gene. This CDR3 comprises 18 residues. The CDR3 coding sequence is TGCGCCAGCAGCCAACGACTACCGACTAGCGGGAGTTGGTACGAGCAGTACTTC. The encoded protein is CASSQRLPTSGSWYEQYF.